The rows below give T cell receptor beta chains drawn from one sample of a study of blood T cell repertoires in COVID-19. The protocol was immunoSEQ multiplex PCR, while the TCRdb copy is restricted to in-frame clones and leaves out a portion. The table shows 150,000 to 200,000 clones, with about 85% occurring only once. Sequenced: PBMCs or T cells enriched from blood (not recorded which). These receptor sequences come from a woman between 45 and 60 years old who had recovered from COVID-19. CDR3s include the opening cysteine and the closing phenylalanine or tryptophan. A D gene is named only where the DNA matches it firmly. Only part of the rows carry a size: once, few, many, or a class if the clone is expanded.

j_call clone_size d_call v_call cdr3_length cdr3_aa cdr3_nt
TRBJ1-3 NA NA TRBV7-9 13 CASSLGGTDTIYF TGTGCCAGCAGCTTGGGGGGGACGGACACCATATATTTT
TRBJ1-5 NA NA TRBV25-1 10 CASTDQPQHF TGTGCCAGCACGGATCAGCCCCAGCATTTT
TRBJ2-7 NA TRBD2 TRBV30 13 CAWTEGRGSGNGF TGTGCCTGGACTGAAGGAAGGGGAAGCGGGAATGGGTTC
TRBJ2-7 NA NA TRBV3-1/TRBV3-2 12 CASSQGRGEQYF TGTGCCAGCAGCCAAGGACGAGGCGAGCAGTACTTC
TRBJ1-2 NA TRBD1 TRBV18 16 CASSPETGLPNYGYTF TGTGCCAGCTCACCCGAGACAGGGCTCCCTAACTATGGCTACACCTTC
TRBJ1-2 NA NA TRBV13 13 CASSLISLGGYTF TGTGCCAGCAGCTTAATCTCACTAGGCGGCTACACCTTC
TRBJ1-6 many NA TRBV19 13 CASSIPADSPLHF TGTGCCAGTAGTATACCAGCGGATTCACCCCTCCACTTT
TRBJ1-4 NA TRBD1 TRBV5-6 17 CASSLPGQGPLGEKLFF TGTGCCAGCAGCTTGCCGGGACAGGGGCCCCTCGGGGAAAAACTGTTTTTT
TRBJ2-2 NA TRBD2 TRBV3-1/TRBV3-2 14 CASSQRGGSGELFF TGTGCCAGCAGCCAGCGGGGGGGCTCCGGGGAGCTGTTTTTT
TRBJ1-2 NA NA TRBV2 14 CASSEAGEVRGYTF TGTGCCAGCAGTGAAGCTGGTGAGGTTCGGGGCTACACCTTC
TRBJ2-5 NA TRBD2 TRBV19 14 CASSKLALGETQYF TGTGCCAGTAGTAAACTAGCGCTAGGGGAGACCCAGTACTTC
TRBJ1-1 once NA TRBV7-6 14 CASSFKGLGTEAFF TGTGCCAGCAGCTTTAAGGGGTTGGGCACTGAAGCTTTCTTT
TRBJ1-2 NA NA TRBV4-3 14 CASSQDKTAYGYTF TGCGCCAGCAGCCAAGATAAGACAGCCTATGGCTACACCTTC
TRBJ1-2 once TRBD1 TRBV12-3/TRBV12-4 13 CASNTGVGYGYTF TGTGCCAGCAATACAGGGGTGGGCTATGGCTACACCTTC
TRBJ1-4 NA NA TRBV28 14 CASSLSPFNEKLFF TGTGCCAGCAGTCTCAGTCCCTTTAATGAAAAACTGTTTTTT
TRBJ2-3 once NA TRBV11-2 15 CASSFRTGGTDTQYF TGTGCCAGCAGCTTTAGAACGGGGGGCACAGATACGCAGTATTTT
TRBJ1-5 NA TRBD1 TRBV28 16 CASNLQGVVSNQPQHF TGTGCCAGCAACCTACAGGGGGTGGTTAGCAATCAGCCCCAGCATTTT
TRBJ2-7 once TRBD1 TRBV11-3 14 CASSSGQGSPEQYF TGTGCCAGCAGCTCGGGACAGGGCTCACCCGAGCAGTACTTC
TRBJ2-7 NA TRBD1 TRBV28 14 CASSTGADIYEQYF TGTGCCAGCAGTACAGGGGCGGACATCTACGAGCAGTACTTC
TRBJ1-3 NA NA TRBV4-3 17 CASSQETATLTGNTIYF TGCGCCAGCAGCCAAGAGACAGCAACACTCACTGGAAACACCATATATTTT
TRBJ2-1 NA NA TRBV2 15 CASSEALVESDEQFF TGTGCCAGCAGTGAAGCGTTGGTAGAATCCGATGAGCAGTTCTTC
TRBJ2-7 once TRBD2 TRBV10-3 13 CAISSGTSVQQYF TGTGCCATCAGTTCTGGGACTAGCGTGCAGCAGTACTTC
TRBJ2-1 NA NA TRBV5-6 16 CASSPLTRVDAGEQFF TGTGCCAGCAGCCCCCTGACTAGGGTCGACGCGGGTGAGCAGTTCTTC
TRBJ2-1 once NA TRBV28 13 CASGGTNYNEQFF TGTGCCAGCGGAGGTACGAATTACAATGAGCAGTTCTTC
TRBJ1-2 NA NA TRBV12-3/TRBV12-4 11 CASRNRGGYTF TGTGCCAGCCGAAACCGGGGTGGCTACACCTTC
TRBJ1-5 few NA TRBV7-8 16 CASSLVLGGGSQPQHF TGTGCCAGCAGCTTAGTTTTGGGCGGGGGCAGTCAGCCCCAGCATTTT
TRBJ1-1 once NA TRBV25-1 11 CASSRHFQAFF TGTGCCAGCAGTCGACACTTCCAAGCTTTCTTT
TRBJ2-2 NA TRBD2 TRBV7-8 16 CASSPGLAANTGELFF TGTGCCAGCAGCCCCGGACTAGCGGCCAACACCGGGGAGCTGTTTTTT
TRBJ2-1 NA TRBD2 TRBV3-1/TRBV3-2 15 CASSQEISGYNEQFF TGTGCCAGCAGCCAAGAAATTAGCGGGTACAATGAGCAGTTCTTC
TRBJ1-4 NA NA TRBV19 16 CASSTNGRATNEKLFF TGTGCCAGTAGTACAAACGGTCGGGCAACTAATGAAAAACTGTTTTTT
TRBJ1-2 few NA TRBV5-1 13 CASSLGASDGYTF TGCGCCAGCAGCTTGGGGGCCTCCGATGGCTACACCTTC
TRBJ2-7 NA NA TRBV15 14 CATRPGTYPYEQYF TGTGCCACCAGACCCGGGACTTATCCCTACGAGCAGTACTTC
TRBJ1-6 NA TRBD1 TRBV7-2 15 CASSLVTGGNSPLHF TGTGCCAGCAGCTTAGTAACAGGGGGTAATTCACCCCTCCACTTT
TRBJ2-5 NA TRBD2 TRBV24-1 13 CATQASGQETQYF TGTGCCACACAAGCTAGCGGGCAAGAGACCCAGTACTTC
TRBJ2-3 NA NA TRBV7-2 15 CASSLALRSTDTQYF TGTGCCAGCAGCTTAGCGCTGAGGAGCACAGATACGCAGTATTTT
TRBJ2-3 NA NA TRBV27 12 CASSGYGDTQYF TGTGCCAGCAGCGGGTACGGAGATACGCAGTATTTT
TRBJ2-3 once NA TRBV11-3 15 CASSLVGGRTDTQYF TGTGCCAGCAGCTTGGTAGGGGGTCGGACAGATACGCAGTATTTT
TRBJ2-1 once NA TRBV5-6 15 CASSRGSSSYNEQFF TGTGCCAGCAGCCGCGGCAGTAGCTCCTACAATGAGCAGTTCTTC
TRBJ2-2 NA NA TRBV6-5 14 CASMSWAPTGELFF TGTGCCAGTATGAGCTGGGCGCCCACCGGGGAGCTGTTTTTT
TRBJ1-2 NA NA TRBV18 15 CASSPPGQRDYGYTF TGTGCCAGCTCACCACCGGGTCAGCGCGACTATGGCTACACCTTC
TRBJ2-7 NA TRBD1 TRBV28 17 CASSYPRDRVLLREQYF TGTGCCAGCAGTTACCCCCGGGACAGGGTTTTATTGCGCGAGCAGTACTTC
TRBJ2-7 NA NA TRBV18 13 CASSPTEVHEQYF TGTGCCAGCTCACCAACCGAGGTCCACGAGCAGTACTTC
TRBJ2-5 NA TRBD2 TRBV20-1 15 CSASPSGGVQETQYF TGCAGTGCTAGTCCTAGCGGGGGAGTCCAAGAGACCCAGTACTTC
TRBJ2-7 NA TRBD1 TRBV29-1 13 CSVWDSLSYEQYF TGCAGCGTTTGGGACAGCCTTTCCTACGAGCAGTACTTC
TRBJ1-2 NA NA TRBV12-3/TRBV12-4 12 CASSSGAGGYTF TGTGCCAGCAGCTCAGGGGCCGGTGGCTACACCTTC
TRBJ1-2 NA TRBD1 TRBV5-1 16 CASSLTGTGGRYGYTF TGCGCCAGCAGCTTAACCGGGACAGGGGGCCGTTATGGCTACACCTTC
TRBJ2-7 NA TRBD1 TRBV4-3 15 CASSLQGTGRYEQYF TGCGCCAGCAGCCTTCAGGGGACAGGGCGGTACGAGCAGTACTTC
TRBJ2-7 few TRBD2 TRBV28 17 CASSSAWGGPTTYEQYF TGTGCCAGCAGTTCCGCGTGGGGGGGTCCCACTACCTACGAGCAGTACTTC